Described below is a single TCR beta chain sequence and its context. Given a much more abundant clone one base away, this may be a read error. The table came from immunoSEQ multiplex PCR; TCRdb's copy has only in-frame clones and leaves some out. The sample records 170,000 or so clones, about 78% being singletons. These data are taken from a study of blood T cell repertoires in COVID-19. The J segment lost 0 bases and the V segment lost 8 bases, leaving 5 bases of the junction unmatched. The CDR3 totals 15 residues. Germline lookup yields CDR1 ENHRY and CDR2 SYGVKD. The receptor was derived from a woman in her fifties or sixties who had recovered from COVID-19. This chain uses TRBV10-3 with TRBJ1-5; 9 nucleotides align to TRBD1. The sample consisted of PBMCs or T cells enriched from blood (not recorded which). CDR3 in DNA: TGTGCCATCGGACAGGGGACCTATAGCAATCAGCCCCAGCATTTT. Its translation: CAIGQGTYSNQPQHF.